One sample yielded the 28 T cell receptor beta chains listed below, sequenced in a study of T cell clonality in common variable immunodeficiency (dated by TCRdb to between 2015 and 2017). What the study reported, not specific to this receptor: CVID TCRbeta sequences were reported to have fewer deletions and N-nucleotide insertions and to lack highly modified clones with 13 or more V deletions.

The method behind the library was the immunoSEQ multiplex PCR assay. In its TCRdb copy, this immuneACCESS table keeps in-frame sequences only and misses some clones. Where compared with another copy, unresolved V genes explain less than half of these, and the others have no known cause. The table puts fewer than 30,000 clones in this sample, none counted just once. The top ten clones comprise approximately 3.9% of the sample. These TCRs are of unknown antigen specificity. The sequenced sample was peripheral blood mononuclear cells. These receptors were obtained from a human donor with common variable immunodeficiency.

This clone turned up a few times. The sequenced fragment ends 3 residues before the CDR3 boundary, so the rest is inferred from the germline J gene. The V and J genes are TRBV5-1 and TRBJ2-7; D unclear. Per germline, CDR1 SGHRS and CDR2 YFSETQ. Trimming stripped 4 bases from V and 0 bases from J, with 17 bases between. The length of the CDR3 is 16 residues. CDR3 amino acids: CASSPGSGAHSYEQYF. Partial CDR3 DNA: TGCGCCAGCAGCCCCGGTTCAGGCGCACACTCCTACGAG.

Ten or more counts support this clone. The read stops 3 residues short of the end of the CDR3; the missing end is completed from the germline J gene. The chain couples TRBV14 to TRBJ2-2, with 7 positions matching TRBD2. The germline V gene has CDR1 SGHDN and CDR2 FVKESK. This CDR3 spans 16 amino acids. V trimming: 3 bases; J trimming: 2 bases; junction bases outside the gene matches: 6. Partial CDR3 DNA: TGTGCCAGCAGCCACTTACGCGGGGGAAACACCGGGGAG. Translation gives CASSHLRGGNTGE. The whole CDR3 protein reads CASSHLRGGNTGELFF.

This clone has just a few counts. The missing CDR3 end, 3 residues past where the read stops, is filled in from the germline J gene. The V call is TRBV6-2 or TRBV6-3, the J call TRBJ2-3; no firm D call. Germline CDR1 MNHEY, CDR2 SVGEGT. With 1 base removed from V and 3 bases from J, the gap between germline ends came to 8 bases. The CDR3 length is 14 residues. The DNA read from the CDR3 is TGTGCCAGCAGTTACTTTCCTAGTACAGATACG. Translation gives CASSYFPSTDT. In full, the CDR3 reads CASSYFPSTDTQYF.

This clone was counted between two and nine times. The CDR3 extends 3 residues past the end of the read, so its final part is completed from the germline J gene. This chain uses TRBV19 with TRBJ2-3; D might be TRBD1 (6 bases). The CDR3 spans 15 residues. Looked up from germline, CDR1 is LNHDA and CDR2 is SQIVND (reference sequence). V dropped 5 bases and J dropped 0 bases, with 12 bases sitting between them. The CDR3 loop reads CASSHRASSTDTQYF. The CDR3 DNA, read in part, is TGTGCCAGTAGTCACAGGGCGTCTAGCACAGATACG.

This clone was seen ten or more times. The CDR3 end falls 3 residues outside the read, so it is completed with the germline J gene. This chain connects TRBV27 to TRBJ1-5, with D hard to call. CDR1 and CDR2 from the germline V gene are MNHEY and SMNVEV (reference sequence). V was clipped by 2 bases and J by 4 bases, with 12 bases between them. The CDR3 has 15 residues. This chain's CDR3 is CASSLQFTVNQPQHF. CDR3 DNA, as far as it was read: TGTGCCAGCAGTTTACAGTTTACAGTTAATCAGCCC.

Concerning this clone itself: The CDR3 goes on 3 residues after the read ends, and that part is filled in from the germline J gene. V usage is TRBV2 and J usage is TRBJ2-5; TRBD2 matches 7 bases. CDR3 length equals 14 residues. Germline V CDR1 and CDR2: SNHLY, FYNNEI. V dropped 6 bases and J dropped 3; count of bases not matched to a gene: 7. The CDR3: CASRNRGGEETQYF. The DNA read from the CDR3 is TGTGCCAGCAGGAATAGGGGAGGGGAAGAGACC.

On this clone itself: The read ends 3 residues before the CDR3 terminus; that terminus is restored from the germline J gene. This rearrangement joins TRBV6-1 to TRBJ2-5; the match to TRBD2 covers 13 bases. CDR3 length: 14 amino acids. The V and J ends lost 4 bases and 4 bases, in that order; junction bases with no gene match: 0. Germline values: CDR1 MNHNS, CDR2 SASEGT. The chain's CDR3 is CASSGTSGGETQYF. The CDR3 DNA, read in part, is TGTGCCAGCAGTGGGACTAGCGGGGGAGAGACC.

In its sample, this clone was seen a few times. The CDR3 extends 3 residues past the end of the read, so its final part is completed from the germline J gene. Other DNA sequences of this sample code for an identical CDR3. The chain carries TRBV2 and TRBJ1-6, with 9 bases identical to TRBD1. Germline V gene sequence: CDR1 SNHLY, CDR2 FYNNEI. The CDR3 sequence is 14 residues long. J lost 10 bases, V lost 6 bases, and 7 bases had no gene match. The DNA read from the CDR3 is TGTGCCAGCAGGGGACAGGGTATCGTGTCACCC. Residues: CASRGQGIVSP. The entire CDR3 protein reads CASRGQGIVSPLHF.

CDR3 loop: CASSYSWDRGELETQYF. Partial CDR3 DNA: TGTGCCAGCAGCTACAGTTGGGACAGGGGCGAATTAGAGACC. The chain has TRBV6-2 or TRBV6-3 and TRBJ2-5; TRBD1 matches 10 bases. The read comes to an end 3 residues before the CDR3 does, leaving the germline J gene to fill in the end. The CDR3 length is 17 residues. Trimming took 6 bases from V and 4 from J; bases not matched to a gene: 14. Germline-derived CDR1 and CDR2 are MNHEY and SVGEGT.

This clone was picked up many times. The sequenced part of the CDR3 DNA is TGCAGTGCTCCCGAACAGGGGAGGTACGAG. Translating gives CSAPEQGRYE. The full CDR3 sequence reads CSAPEQGRYEQYF. This rearrangement joins TRBV20-1 to TRBJ2-7; a possible D gene is TRBD1 (7 bases). The read gets to within 3 residues of the CDR3 end, and the germline J gene fills in the rest. CDR3 length: 13 amino acids. Germline V gene data show CDR1 as DFQATT and CDR2 as SNEGSKA (reference sequence). V lost 5 bases and J lost 4, with 15 bases in between.

This clone was detected a few times. The read finishes 3 residues shy of the CDR3 end, and the germline J gene is used to complete it. The chain recombines TRBV7-2 with TRBJ2-7, with D possibly TRBD2 on 7 matching bases. Between the trimmed V and J ends, which lost 5 bases and 4 bases, there was a span of 18 bases. The germline CDR1 and CDR2 sequences are SGHTA and FQGNSA. This CDR3 is built from 15 residues. CDR3 amino acids: CASSPMGGGSYEQYF. The DNA read from the CDR3 is TGTGCCAGCAGCCCCATGGGAGGGGGTAGTTACGAG.

At least ten counts were recorded for this clone. The sequence runs out 3 residues before the end of the CDR3; the remainder is reconstructed from the germline J gene. The J gene is TRBJ1-1, the V gene TRBV10-1, with unresolved D. Per the germline V gene, CDR1 is WNHNN and CDR2 is SYGVQD (reference sequence). Trimming removed 6 bases from V and 2 bases from J, with 19 bases in between. This CDR3 is 16 amino acids long. The CDR3 region is CASSPKPDKLNTEAFF. CDR3 DNA (partial): TGCGCCAGCAGCCCCAAGCCCGACAAGTTAAACACTGAA.

This clone has at least ten counts. The observed sequence ends 3 residues before the CDR3 terminus, with the missing tail filled in from the germline J gene. The chain combines TRBV18 with TRBJ2-5; D is tentatively TRBD1 or TRBD2 (6 bases each). The CDR3 contains 13 residues. Per the germline V gene, CDR1 is KGHSH and CDR2 is LQKENI. V was clipped by 2 bases and J by 5 bases, with 9 bases between them. The sequenced CDR3 bases are TGTGCCAGCTCACCAACAGGGAGGGAGACC. This codes for CASSPTGRET. The entire CDR3 protein reads CASSPTGRETQYF.

This clone was detected only a few times. The observed sequence ends 3 residues before the CDR3 terminus, with the missing tail filled in from the germline J gene. The chain carries TRBV6-1 and TRBJ1-6; D remains ambiguous. Trimming pared 3 bases from V and 9 bases from J, leaving 15 bases between. The CDR3 loop spans 15 amino acids. Germline CDR1 MNHNS, CDR2 SASEGT. The covered CDR3 bases are TGTGCCAGCAGTGACCGGGGATGGGGTATTTCACCC. It codes for CASSDRGWGISP. The entire CDR3 protein reads CASSDRGWGISPLHF.

A remark on this clone: The missing CDR3 end, 3 residues past where the read stops, is filled in from the germline J gene. The chain combines TRBV30 with TRBJ1-5; D ambiguous. With 0 bases removed from V and 7 bases from J, the gap between germline ends came to 10 bases. Germline V lookup: CDR1 GTSNPN, CDR2 SVGIG (reference sequence). CDR3 length: 13 residues. CDR3 bases read: TGTGCCTGGAGTGTCCAGTTCAAGCAGCCC. This codes for CAWSVQFKQP. The CDR3 in its entirety is CAWSVQFKQPQHF.

On this clone: The observed sequence ends 3 residues before the CDR3 terminus, with the missing tail filled in from the germline J gene. The chain uses TRBV5-3 and TRBJ2-2, with 9 bases identical to TRBD2. Being an ORF, TRBV5-3 has a function that is uncertain. The CDR3 is made up of 20 amino acids. V was pared by 4 bases and J by 0 bases, with 16 bases of the junction left unmatched. CDR3 protein: CARSGPTDLLAGANTGELFF. The part of the CDR3 DNA that was read is TGTGCCAGAAGCGGCCCTACGGACCTATTAGCGGGAGCGAACACCGGGGAG.

This clone was observed many times. The read falls 3 residues short of the CDR3 end, and the missing part is taken from the germline J gene. This rearrangement joins TRBV18 to TRBJ2-7; D may be TRBD1 (6 bases). V was clipped by 1 base and J by 5 bases, with 12 bases between them. Germline V lookup: CDR1 KGHSH, CDR2 LQKENI. The CDR3 consists of 14 residues. The CDR3 protein is CASSPLPGADEQYF. The part of the CDR3 DNA that was read is TGTGCCAGCTCACCACTCCCAGGGGCCGACGAG.

This clone was seen at least ten times. The DNA ends 3 residues before the CDR3 does, and the rest of the CDR3 is filled in from the germline J gene. The chain couples TRBV2 to TRBJ2-1, with D tentatively TRBD2 (5 bases). The germline V and J ends were trimmed by 6 bases and 4 bases, with 10 bases remaining between them. This CDR3 is built from 13 residues. CDR1 is SNHLY and CDR2 is FYNNEI in the germline V gene. CDR3 DNA, as far as it was read: TGTGCCAGCAGCCTAGCCCCATACAATGAG. Translating gives CASSLAPYNE. The entire CDR3 protein is CASSLAPYNEQFF.

This clone is categorized as medium-sized. The read comes to an end 3 residues before the CDR3 does, leaving the germline J gene to fill in the end. The chain joins TRBV15 to TRBJ2-2; D gene ambiguous. Germline lookup yields CDR1 LNHNV and CDR2 YYDKDF (reference sequence). V was pared by 6 bases and J by 7 bases, with 6 bases between. The CDR3 runs 11 residues. Incomplete CDR3 DNA: TGTGCCACCAGACAGCACGGGGAG. Translated, it gives CATRQHGE. The complete CDR3 reads CATRQHGELFF.

This clone was seen a few times. The read ends 3 residues before the CDR3 terminus; that terminus is restored from the germline J gene. The chain carries TRBV5-1 and TRBJ2-1; 8 bases align to TRBD1. The CDR3 has 16 amino acids. The junction had 11 bases not matched to a gene; V was cut back by 4 bases and J by 5 bases. The germline V gene encodes CDR1 SGHRS and CDR2 YFSETQ. The CDR3 protein is CASSVGLGQGNNEQFF. CDR3 bases read: TGCGCCAGCAGCGTCGGACTCGGACAGGGTAACAATGAG.

This clone was detected many times. The CDR3 extends 3 residues past the end of the read, so its final part is completed from the germline J gene. This rearrangement joins TRBV7-9 to TRBJ2-1, with TRBD1 matching 7 bases. The CDR3 sequence is 13 residues long. Germline V CDR1 and CDR2: SEHNR, FQNEAQ (reference sequence). V gave up 5 bases and J gave up 7 bases; unmatched junction bases: 5. The CDR3 DNA, read in part, is TGTGCCAGCAGCGTACAGGGGCTGAATGAG. Translated: CASSVQGLNE. The full CDR3 reads CASSVQGLNEQFF.

Concerning this clone itself: The DNA ends 3 residues before the CDR3 does, and the rest of the CDR3 is filled in from the germline J gene. The chain employs TRBV5-6 and TRBJ1-2, with 8 bases lining up with TRBD1. With V trimmed by 4 bases and J by 3 bases, 5 bases remained unmatched. CDR1 SGHDT and CDR2 YYEEEE come from the germline V gene. The CDR3 consists of 14 residues. This chain's CDR3 is CASSRDRKHYGYTF. CDR3 DNA (partial): TGTGCCAGCAGCCGGGACAGGAAACACTATGGC.

In this sample, this clone turned up a few times. The missing CDR3 end, 3 residues past where the read stops, is filled in from the germline J gene. The J gene is TRBJ1-6, the V gene TRBV7-9; 8 positions match TRBD1. The germline CDR1 and CDR2 sequences are SEHNR and FQNEAQ (reference sequence). V trimming: 6 bases; J trimming: 5 bases; junction bases outside the gene matches: 3. The CDR3 totals 14 residues. Partial CDR3 DNA: TGTGCCAGCAGAGTACAGGGGGATAATTCACCC. Encoded protein: CASRVQGDNSP. The entire CDR3 reads CASRVQGDNSPLHF.

Turning to this clone: The germline gene is not matched at one end of the junction; a read error may be the cause. The CDR3 is cut off 3 residues early in the read; its end comes from the germline J gene. The chain uses TRBV7-9 and TRBJ2-7; D might be TRBD2 (6 bases). The length of the CDR3 is 14 residues. In germline, CDR1 is SEHNR, CDR2 FQNEAQ (reference sequence). This chain's CDR3 is CSSSFAGTAYEQYF. The sequenced part of the CDR3 DNA is TGTTCCAGCAGCTTTGCAGGGACTGCCTACGAG.

A few counts support this clone. The read falls 3 residues short of the CDR3 end, and the missing part is taken from the germline J gene. The chain carries TRBV7-9 and TRBJ1-1; no firm D call. CDR3 length: 14 residues. The V end was cut by 1 base, the J end by 0 bases, with 6 bases between. Germline values: CDR1 SEHNR, CDR2 FQNEAQ (reference sequence). This CDR3 reads CASSLETLNTEAFF. The DNA read from the CDR3 is TGTGCCAGCAGCTTAGAGACATTGAACACTGAA.

Only a few counts were recorded for this clone. The CDR3 end falls 3 residues outside the read, so it is completed with the germline J gene. The chain is built from TRBV7-2 and TRBJ2-1, with 7 bases lining up with TRBD2. The CDR3 loop spans 15 amino acids. J lost 8 bases, V lost 5 bases, and 12 bases had no gene match. The germline V gene has CDR1 SGHTA and CDR2 FQGNSA. Incomplete CDR3 DNA: TGTGCCAGCAGCCCCTCATTACTAGCGAACGATGAG. It encodes CASSPSLLANDE. In full, the CDR3 is CASSPSLLANDEQFF.

The table lists this clone with a few counts. The read comes to an end 3 residues before the CDR3 does, leaving the germline J gene to fill in the end. The rearrangement links TRBV7-8 to TRBJ2-3, with D tentatively TRBD1 (5 bases). Per germline, CDR1 SGHVS and CDR2 FQNEAQ. The CDR3 is 17 residues long. Trimming removed 8 bases from V and 0 bases from J, with 21 bases in between. CDR3 DNA, as far as it was read: TGTGCCAGCCGAGCGCGAGACTTGACAGACAGCACAGATACG. This translates into CASRARDLTDSTDT. Given in full, the CDR3 is CASRARDLTDSTDTQYF.

Turning to this clone: Read data end 3 residues before the CDR3 end; the end is taken from the germline J gene. V is TRBV7-8 and J is TRBJ2-3; 10 positions agree with TRBD1. Trimming took 2 bases from V and 3 from J; bases not matched to a gene: 5. The V gene's germline CDR1 is SGHVS and CDR2 FQNEAQ. The CDR3 is 16 residues long. CDR3 protein: CASSLSGQGETDTQYF. The sequenced CDR3 bases are TGTGCCAGCAGCTTAAGCGGACAGGGGGAAACAGATACG.